This entry lists 2 T cell receptor beta chains sequenced from one sample in a study of blood T cells in healthy people across ages. PCR was performed a second time for about 7 to 11 cycles using a sample-barcoded 5' primer and a J-beta primer mix. MiXCR, run by TCRdb on the 5' RACE reads, gives a single entry per CDR3 protein. The table records approximately 690,000 distinct CDR3 sequences, approximately 50% of them present only once. The sample was blood. These receptor sequences come from a man in his 60s in good health.

This clonotype was seen a single time. This chain joins TRBV4-2 and TRBJ2-5; possibly TRBD1 for D (6 bases). Deletions cut 0 bases from V and 5 bases from J, with 13 bases between. Germline-derived CDR1 and CDR2 are LGHNA and YNFKEQ. This CDR3 contains 15 residues. CDR3 sequence: CASSQDWGLRETQYF. As DNA, the CDR3 is TGTGCCAGCAGCCAAGATTGGGGGCTTCGGGAGACCCAGTACTTC.

This chain connects TRBV6-1 to TRBJ1-2; 9 bases fit TRBD1. Germline V gene data show CDR1 as MNHNS and CDR2 as SASEGT. V shed 8 bases and J 0 bases; nucleotides not matched to a gene: 1. CDR3 length: 13 amino acids. The CDR3 sequence is CASWTGANYGYTF. The CDR3, as DNA: TGTGCCAGCTGGACAGGGGCTAACTATGGCTACACCTTC.